These T cell receptor beta chains were read from a single sample in a study of OX40 agonist ivuxolimab in advanced cancers. Libraries were prepared by immunoSEQ multiplex PCR; TCRdb keeps only in-frame clonotypes and omits some of them. The top ten clones hold 0.3% to 0.4% of a sample with 60,000 to 95,000 clones, roughly 90% of them seen once. Sequenced material: CD4+ or CD8+ T cells sorted from blood, taken in a trial of the OX40 agonist ivuxolimab. These receptors were collected from an adult with an advanced solid tumor such as melanoma, head and neck, liver or kidney cancer. The CDR3 runs from the conserved cysteine through the conserved F or W. D genes are given only for firm matches. Clone size, where shown, is once, few, many, or a class for clones that have expanded.

v_call,clone_size,j_call,d_call,cdr3_length,cdr3_nt,cdr3_aa
TRBV6-6,-,TRBJ2-7,TRBD1,15,TGTGCCAGCAGTCCACGGGAAGGGACAGCAAAGGAGCAGTACTTC,CASSPREGTAKEQYF
TRBV7-2,few,TRBJ1-5,TRBD1,15,TGTGCCAGCAGCTTGGGAGACAGGGAGAGTCAGCCCCAGCATTTT,CASSLGDRESQPQHF
TRBV6-1,-,TRBJ2-2,-,14,TGTGCCAGCAGATATGGAGGATTCACCGGGGAGCTGTTTTTT,CASRYGGFTGELFF
TRBV7-2,-,TRBJ2-7,TRBD2,15,TGTGCCAGCAGCTTAGGATTAGCGGGGCACTACGAGCAGTACTTC,CASSLGLAGHYEQYF
TRBV28,once,TRBJ2-2,-,15,TGTGCCAGCAGTTCCGGGGGGCAGATAACCGGGGAGCTGTTTTTT,CASSSGGQITGELFF
TRBV6-4,-,TRBJ2-3,-,14,TGTGCCAGCAGTGACTCAACAGTTCCAGATACGCAGTATTTT,CASSDSTVPDTQYF
TRBV29-1,-,TRBJ2-6,-,14,TGCAGCGTTTCTACAGGGACTGGGGCCAACGTCCTGACTTTC,CSVSTGTGANVLTF
TRBV2,-,TRBJ2-5,-,13,TGTGCCAGCAGTGATAACAGGGAAGAGACCCAGTACTTC,CASSDNREETQYF
TRBV2,-,TRBJ2-7,TRBD1,13,TGTGCCAGCCTCAGGGACAGCTCCTACGAGCAGTACTTC,CASLRDSSYEQYF
TRBV7-8,-,TRBJ1-5,TRBD1,16,TGTGCCAGCAGCTTGGGGACAGCACCGGGCAATCAGCCCCAGCATTTT,CASSLGTAPGNQPQHF
TRBV2,-,TRBJ1-2,TRBD1,15,TGTGCCAGCATTTACTCAGGGGGAGCGAGCTATGGCTACACCTTC,CASIYSGGASYGYTF
TRBV7-2,-,TRBJ2-7,-,18,TGTGCCAGCAGTCATAACAGGTTGGAGGACCCTGGGGACATGGAGCAGTACTTC,CASSHNRLEDPGDMEQYF
TRBV19,-,TRBJ2-7,TRBD1,13,TGTGCCAGTAGTTCCAGGACAGGTAGCGAGCAGTACTTC,CASSSRTGSEQYF
TRBV30,-,TRBJ2-7,-,14,TGTGCCTGCCCAAGCCCGGGGGATCCCTACGAGCAGTACTTC,CACPSPGDPYEQYF
TRBV6-5,few,TRBJ1-4,-,15,TGTGCCAGCAGTAATCGCGGGGTGGCTAATGAAAAACTGTTTTTT,CASSNRGVANEKLFF
TRBV14,-,TRBJ2-5,-,12,TGTGCCAGCAGCTCAAGGCTGGAGACCCAGTACTTC,CASSSRLETQYF
TRBV11-1,-,TRBJ1-5,-,13,TGTGCCAGCAGCTCCAAGGGTTCGCAGCCCCAGCATTTT,CASSSKGSQPQHF
TRBV6-1,-,TRBJ2-7,TRBD1,13,TGTGCCAGCAGAAAGACAGGGCCCTACGAGCAGTACTTC,CASRKTGPYEQYF
TRBV10-3,-,TRBJ2-7,TRBD1,16,TGTGCCATCAGTGGACAGGGGCAGGAAGGGCCCTACGAGCAGTACTTC,CAISGQGQEGPYEQYF
TRBV11-1,-,TRBJ2-3,TRBD2,14,TGTGCCAGCAGCTTAGGTGGTAGCGGGGTCACGCAGTATTTT,CASSLGGSGVTQYF
TRBV14,-,TRBJ2-2,-,12,TGTGCCAGCAGTCCCCTGCTCGGGGAGCTGTTTTTT,CASSPLLGELFF
TRBV5-1,-,TRBJ1-4,-,13,TGCGCCAGCAGCTTGGCCGGGACTGAAAAACTGTTTTTT,CASSLAGTEKLFF
TRBV19,once,TRBJ2-3,-,16,TGTGCCAGTAGTACCCTCGGGGGCTTATTGACAGATACGCAGTATTTT,CASSTLGGLLTDTQYF
TRBV19,few,TRBJ1-5,-,13,TGTGCCAGTACCCATTACGGAGCTCAGCCCCAGCATTTT,CASTHYGAQPQHF
TRBV2,once,TRBJ1-2,-,14,TGTGCCAGCAGTGAAGCGACAGGCTACTATGGCTACACCTTC,CASSEATGYYGYTF
TRBV18,-,TRBJ1-3,-,16,TGTGCCAGCTCATCCCGACAGGCGGCCTCTGGAAACACCATATATTTT,CASSSRQAASGNTIYF
TRBV5-6,-,TRBJ2-4,TRBD2,16,TGTGCCAGCAGCTATAGCGGGTTACTAGCCAAAAACATTCAGTACTTC,CASSYSGLLAKNIQYF